This T cell receptor (beta chain) is from a study of radiotherapy plus CTLA-4 blockade in lung cancer (dated by TCRdb to 2017 to 2018). Describing the broader study: Among enrolled patients, 15% to 20% had an objective response and about 30% reached disease control. Study-level results and caveats: After treatment with radiotherapy and ipilimumab, TCR clones that originated in tumors expanded in peripheral blood. Increased serum interferon-beta after radiation, together with early dynamic changes in blood T cell clones, were reported to be the strongest predictors of response.

The germline V gene sets CDR1 to MNHEY and CDR2 to SVGAGI. Trimming leaves V shorter by 6 bases and J shorter by 8 bases, with the junction holding 12 bases beyond the gene matches. The cysteine opens and the phenylalanine closes a CDR3 of 14 amino acids. Here the CDR3 DNA is all that survives: 42 bases in frame from base 1. The study tested focal radiation therapy combined with CTLA-4 blockade (ipilimumab) in patients with chemo-refractory metastatic non-small-cell lung cancer. About this clone itself: Its recognized antigen is unknown. No much larger clone is present one base from it, and per-base qualities are unavailable.

The protocol used for the library was the immunoSEQ multiplex PCR assay. Entries here come from immuneACCESS through TCRdb and include only in-frame sequences with V and J called. Some clones fail to appear in such tables; in the studies checked, an unresolved V gene covers under half of the shortfall, and the cause of the remainder is unknown. This sample is represented by 70,000 to 90,000 clones; about 84% of them were singletons. The top ten clonotypes cover 0.79% of the sample. The receptor comes from a human donor with non-small cell lung cancer who had stable disease on radiotherapy plus ipilimumab. The sequencing here drew on peripheral blood, taken from a patient treated with radiotherapy plus ipilimumab. In this chain, TRBV6-5 is recombined with TRBJ1-2; a stretch of 7 junction bases matches TRBD1. The CDR3 is CASRPQQGSAGYTF. The sequenced DNA is TGTGCCAGCAGACCACAACAGGGGTCGGCGGGCTACACCTTC.